Presented here are 9 T cell receptor beta chains from one specimen sequenced in a study of blood T cell repertoires in COVID-19. The data were produced by immunoSEQ multiplex PCR, yet TCRdb's version contains in-frame clones alone and is incomplete. Of 30,000 to 35,000 clones listed, around nine tenths were seen once; the top ten hold over 55%. The sample consisted of peripheral blood. These receptors were obtained from a man aged 70 or older with acute or convalescent COVID-19.

The chain recombines TRBV2 with TRBJ2-6; 7 bases fit TRBD1. This CDR3 has 16 amino acids. Trimming cost V 7 bases and J 0 bases; bases outside gene matches: 6. CDR1 SNHLY and CDR2 FYNNEI come from the germline V gene. The CDR3 region is CASTRDRTSGANVLTF. In nucleotides, the CDR3 is TGTGCCAGCACCCGGGACAGAACCTCTGGGGCCAACGTCCTGACTTTC.

This chain connects TRBV30 to TRBJ1-2; D uncertain. Germline V lookup: CDR1 GTSNPN, CDR2 SVGIG (reference sequence). The ends were cut back, 2 bases at V and 2 bases at J, with 9 bases in the middle. This CDR3 spans 13 amino acids. DNA of the CDR3: TGTGCCTGGAGTCAGGTACAGAACTATGGCTACACCTTC. Protein sequence: CAWSQVQNYGYTF.

The chain recombines TRBV5-1 with TRBJ1-5; 11 positions match TRBD1. Germline CDR1 reads SGHRS; CDR2 reads YFSETQ. The CDR3 runs to 15 residues. Unmatched junction bases numbered 6, after V lost 4 bases and J lost 6 bases. The CDR3 DNA follows: TGCGCCAGCAGCCCCGGGACAGGGGGTGGTCAGCCCCAGCATTTT. Translating it yields CASSPGTGGGQPQHF.

The chain employs TRBV5-6 and TRBJ1-6, with D possibly TRBD1 on 5 matching bases. The CDR3 covers 18 residues. Germline CDR1 and CDR2: SGHDT and YYEEEE. The V gene lost 3 bases and the J gene lost 5 bases, with 21 bases spanning the gap. CDR3 nucleotide sequence: TGTGCCAGCAGCTCCCTACTTAGACAGATTACAAATAATTCACCCCTCCACTTT. Its translation is CASSSLLRQITNNSPLHF.

This chain uses TRBV19 with TRBJ1-5; 10 nucleotides agree with TRBD1. Germline V gene lookup returns CDR1 LNHDA and CDR2 SQIVND (reference sequence). This CDR3 has 15 amino acids. The J segment lost 9 bases and the V segment lost 3 bases, leaving 8 bases of the junction unmatched. DNA of the CDR3: TGTGCCAGTAGTATGGTGACAGGGGGCCCCCGGCCCCAGCATTTT. This codes for CASSMVTGGPRPQHF.

The chain combines TRBV12-3 or TRBV12-4 with TRBJ2-1; possibly TRBD2 for D (5 bases). V was pared by 7 bases and J by 10 bases, with 17 bases between. The CDR3 sequence is 13 residues long. CDR3 amino acids: CASNGGRNGEQFF. The CDR3 region has the DNA TGTGCCAGCAACGGAGGACGGAACGGGGAGCAGTTCTTC.

The rearrangement joins TRBV11-2 to TRBJ2-1; TRBD2 agrees at 10 bases. The CDR3 runs 18 residues. V was clipped by 3 bases and J by 9 bases; unmatched bases: 17. Germline assignment: CDR1 SGHAT and CDR2 FQNNGV. The CDR3 loop reads CASSFLPLAGGRGGEQFF. The CDR3 coding sequence is TGTGCCAGCAGCTTCCTACCATTAGCGGGAGGTAGAGGGGGTGAGCAGTTCTTC. The variable domain in full, completed from reference TRBV11-2 and TRBJ2-1, reads EAGVAQSPRYKIIEKRQSVAFWCNPISGHATLYWYQQILGQGPKLLIQFQNNGVVDDSQLPKDRFSAERLKGVDSTLKIQPAKLEDSAVYLCASSFLPLAGGRGGEQFFGPGTRLTVL.

This chain links TRBV19 with TRBJ2-2, with D possibly being TRBD2 (6 bases). The germline CDR1 and CDR2 sequences are LNHDA and SQIVND (reference sequence). CDR3 length: 13 residues. With 8 bases removed from V and 10 bases from J, the gap between germline ends came to 17 bases. The CDR3 reads CASLREVGEELFF. The CDR3 region has the DNA TGTGCCAGTTTAAGGGAGGTCGGGGAGGAGCTGTTTTTT.

This clone came up a few times. The rearrangement links TRBV5-4 to TRBJ1-1; TRBD1 matches at 8 bases. Germline values: CDR1 SGHNT, CDR2 YYREEE (reference sequence). The CDR3 covers 16 residues. Trimming cost V 5 bases and J 1 base; bases outside gene matches: 10. The DNA for the CDR3 is TGTGCCAGCAGGCCCCGACAGGGGATCGGGAACACTGAAGCTTTCTTT. This encodes CASRPRQGIGNTEAFF.